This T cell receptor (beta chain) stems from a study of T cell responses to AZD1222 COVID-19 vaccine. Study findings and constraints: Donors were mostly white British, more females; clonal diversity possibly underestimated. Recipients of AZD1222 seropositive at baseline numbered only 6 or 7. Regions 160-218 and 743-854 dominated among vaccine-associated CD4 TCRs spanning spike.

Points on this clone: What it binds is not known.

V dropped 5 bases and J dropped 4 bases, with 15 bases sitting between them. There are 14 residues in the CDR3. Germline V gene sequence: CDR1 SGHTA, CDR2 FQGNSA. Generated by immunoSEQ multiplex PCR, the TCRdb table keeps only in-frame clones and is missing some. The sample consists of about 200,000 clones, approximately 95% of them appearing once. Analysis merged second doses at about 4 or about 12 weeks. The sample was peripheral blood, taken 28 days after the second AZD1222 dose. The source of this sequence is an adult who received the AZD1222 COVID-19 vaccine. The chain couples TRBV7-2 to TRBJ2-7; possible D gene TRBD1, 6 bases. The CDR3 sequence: CASSIQGEGYEQYF. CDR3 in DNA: TGTGCCAGCAGCATACAGGGAGAGGGATACGAGCAGTACTTC.